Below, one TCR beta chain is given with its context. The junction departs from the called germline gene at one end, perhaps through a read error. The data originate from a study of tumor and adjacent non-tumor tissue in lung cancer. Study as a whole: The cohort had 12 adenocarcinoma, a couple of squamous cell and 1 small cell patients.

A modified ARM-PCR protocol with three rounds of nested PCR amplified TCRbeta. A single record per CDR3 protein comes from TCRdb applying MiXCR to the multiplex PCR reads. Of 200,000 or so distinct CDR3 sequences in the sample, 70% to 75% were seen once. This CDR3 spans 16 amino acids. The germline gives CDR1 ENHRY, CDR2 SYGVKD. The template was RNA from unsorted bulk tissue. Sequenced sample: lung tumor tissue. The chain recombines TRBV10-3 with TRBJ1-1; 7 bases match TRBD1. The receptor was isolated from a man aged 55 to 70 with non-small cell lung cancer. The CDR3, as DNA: TGTGCCATCAGGGGGGGGACAGAGATCATGAACACTGAAGCTTCCTTT. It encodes CAIRGGTEIMNTEASF.